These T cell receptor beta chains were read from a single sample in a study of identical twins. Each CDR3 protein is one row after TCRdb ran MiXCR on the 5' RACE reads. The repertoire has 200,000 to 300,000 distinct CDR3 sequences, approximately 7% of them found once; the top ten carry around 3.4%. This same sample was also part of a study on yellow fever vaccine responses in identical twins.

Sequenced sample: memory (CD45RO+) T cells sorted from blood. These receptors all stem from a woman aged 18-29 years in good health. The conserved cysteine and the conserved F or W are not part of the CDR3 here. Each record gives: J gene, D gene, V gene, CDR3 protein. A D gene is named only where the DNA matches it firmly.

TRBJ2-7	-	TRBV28	ASSFLGVLSYEQY
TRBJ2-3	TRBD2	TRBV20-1	SAPQIGLAGGDTQY
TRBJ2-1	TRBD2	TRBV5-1	ASSPGLAGFEQF
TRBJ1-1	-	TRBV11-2	ASSSRAVLNTEAF
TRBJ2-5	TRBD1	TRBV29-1	SAGTDKTQY
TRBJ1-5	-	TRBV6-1	ASRSQGSNQPQH
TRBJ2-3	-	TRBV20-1	SVMPSDTQY
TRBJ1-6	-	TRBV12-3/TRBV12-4	ASRGTSNYNSPLH
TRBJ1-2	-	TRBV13	ASSLSETGLYGYT
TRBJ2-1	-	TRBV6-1	ASNDRGWGTTIEQF
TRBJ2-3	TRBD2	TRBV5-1	ASSFSGGHTDTQY
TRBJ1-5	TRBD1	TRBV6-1	ASSTGQTYSNQPQH
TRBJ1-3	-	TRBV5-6	ASRGGNTIY
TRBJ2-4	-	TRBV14	ASSQDSVTKNIQY
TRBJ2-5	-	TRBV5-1	ASSLSVGVYQETQY
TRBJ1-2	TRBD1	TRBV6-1	ASSLRTGGYGYT
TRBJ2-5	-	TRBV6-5	ASSYGGRETQY
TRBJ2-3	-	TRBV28	ASSLGGTDLGTQY
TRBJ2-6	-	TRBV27	ASRESGANVLT
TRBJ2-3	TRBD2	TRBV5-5	ASSLTEREIDTQY
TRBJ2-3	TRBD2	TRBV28	ASSFRGLASTDTQY
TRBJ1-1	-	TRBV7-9	ASSLALTALTEAF
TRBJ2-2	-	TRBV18	ASSPPISRTAFSNTGELF
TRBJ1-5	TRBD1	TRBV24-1	ATSDTKQTGMFQPQH
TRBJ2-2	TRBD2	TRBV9	ASSAGLAVNTGELF
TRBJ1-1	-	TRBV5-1	ASSPGVNTEAF
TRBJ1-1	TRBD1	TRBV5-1	ASSLWTGIMNTEAF
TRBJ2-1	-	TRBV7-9	ASSLAGTYNEQF
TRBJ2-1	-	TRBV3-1	ASSHSFGLLATSVNEQF
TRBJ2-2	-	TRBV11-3	ASSLEKEVTNTGELF
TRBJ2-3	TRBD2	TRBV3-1	ASSQDATGGPPQY
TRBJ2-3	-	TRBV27	ASSLIRQVTDTQY
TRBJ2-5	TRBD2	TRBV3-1	ASSQVTTSGLQETQY
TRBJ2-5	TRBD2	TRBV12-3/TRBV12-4	ASSFSLAGVETQY
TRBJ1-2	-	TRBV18	ASSRGRGNYGYT